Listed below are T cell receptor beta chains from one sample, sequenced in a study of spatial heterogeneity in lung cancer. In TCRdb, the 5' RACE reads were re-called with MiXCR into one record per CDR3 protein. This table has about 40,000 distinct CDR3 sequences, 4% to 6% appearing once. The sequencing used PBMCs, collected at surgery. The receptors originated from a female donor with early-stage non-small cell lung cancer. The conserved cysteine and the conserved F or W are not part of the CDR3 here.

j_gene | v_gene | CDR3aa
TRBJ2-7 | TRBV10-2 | ASSESVGGHEQY
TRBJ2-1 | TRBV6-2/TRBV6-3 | ASSSPGTAFYNEQF
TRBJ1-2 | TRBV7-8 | ASTPEGGYGYT
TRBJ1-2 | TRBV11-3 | ASSLHLPGPDGYT
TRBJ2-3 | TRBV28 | ASSLLGGTDTQY
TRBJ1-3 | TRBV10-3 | ASRAPGNTIY
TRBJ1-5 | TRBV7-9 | ASSLDSSNQPQH
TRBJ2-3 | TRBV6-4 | ASSRGGAVTDTQY
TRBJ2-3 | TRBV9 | ASSVTSNRAQSTDTQY
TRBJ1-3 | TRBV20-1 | SARSWTGPPEGNTIY
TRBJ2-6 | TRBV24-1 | ATSYGSGANVLT
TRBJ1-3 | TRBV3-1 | ASSPLTSPGNTIY
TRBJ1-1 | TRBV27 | ASSKQGSEAF
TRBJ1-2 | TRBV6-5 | ASSYSGATNYGYT
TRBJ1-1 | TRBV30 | AWTIGVNTEAF
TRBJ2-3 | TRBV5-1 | ASSLNPEDTQY
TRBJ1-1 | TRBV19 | ASSVDLNTEAF
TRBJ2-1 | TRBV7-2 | ASSLAGLAGGYNEQF
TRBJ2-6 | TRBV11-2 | ASSFHGMTLSGANVLT
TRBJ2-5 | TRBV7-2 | ASARDMGETQY
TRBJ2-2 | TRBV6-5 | ASSYSFGTGELF
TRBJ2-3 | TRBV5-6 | ASSLEGGVTDTQY
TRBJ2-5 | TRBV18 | ASSPPRLGIKTQY
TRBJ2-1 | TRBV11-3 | ASSSVEGEQF